This TCR beta chain appears in the sequencing data of a study of T cell responses to AZD1222 COVID-19 vaccine. Points from the study as a whole: Baseline serostatus was positive in only six AZD1222 recipients. Clonal diversity was possibly underestimated, and the donors were mostly white British, with more females.

Trimming cost V 8 bases and J 2 bases, with 19 bases left between them. The CDR3 covers 15 residues. Germline loops: CDR1 MNHEY, CDR2 SMNVEV (reference sequence). Analyses pooled second doses at about 4 or about 12 weeks. Sequencing used immunoSEQ multiplex PCR; TCRdb keeps in-frame clones, though not all of them. The data contain 110,000 to 150,000 clones, 92% of them singletons. Of note for this clone: Its antigen is undetermined.

The TCR was taken from an adult who received the AZD1222 COVID-19 vaccine. Sequencing used peripheral blood, obtained 28 days after the second AZD1222 dose. V usage is TRBV27 and J usage is TRBJ2-7; possible D gene TRBD1, 7 bases. The CDR3 sequence is CASLGWAGGTYEQYF. The CDR3 region has the DNA TGTGCCAGCTTGGGATGGGCAGGGGGGACCTACGAGCAGTACTTC.